This T cell receptor beta chain was captured by sequencing in a study of radiation and T cells in renal cell carcinoma. Findings and limits, study-wide: From baseline, blood top tumor clonotypes peaked at 2 weeks post-radiation.

Clones were read by immunoSEQ multiplex PCR, and TCRdb kept only the in-frame ones, dropping some. The repertoire holds about 140,000 clones, with over 65% as singletons. Germline loops: CDR1 SGDLS, CDR2 YYNGEE. Trimming shortened V by 0 bases and J by 5 bases, and 11 bases separated the two germline ends. The CDR3 has 14 residues. This clone turned up a few times. The antigen remains unidentified. Noted time point: baseline pretreatment blood. Noted treatment: 15 Gy SBRT to primary tumor, nephrectomy 4 weeks later. J is TRBJ1-1 and V is TRBV9; D ambiguous. The sequenced sample was blood, obtained from a patient whose treatment included radiotherapy and nephrectomy. This TCR came from a woman between 50 and 59 years old with renal cell carcinoma. As DNA, the CDR3 is TGTGCCAGCAGCGTAGTTTTCGAGAGGACTGAAGCTTTCTTT. Its translation: CASSVVFERTEAFF.